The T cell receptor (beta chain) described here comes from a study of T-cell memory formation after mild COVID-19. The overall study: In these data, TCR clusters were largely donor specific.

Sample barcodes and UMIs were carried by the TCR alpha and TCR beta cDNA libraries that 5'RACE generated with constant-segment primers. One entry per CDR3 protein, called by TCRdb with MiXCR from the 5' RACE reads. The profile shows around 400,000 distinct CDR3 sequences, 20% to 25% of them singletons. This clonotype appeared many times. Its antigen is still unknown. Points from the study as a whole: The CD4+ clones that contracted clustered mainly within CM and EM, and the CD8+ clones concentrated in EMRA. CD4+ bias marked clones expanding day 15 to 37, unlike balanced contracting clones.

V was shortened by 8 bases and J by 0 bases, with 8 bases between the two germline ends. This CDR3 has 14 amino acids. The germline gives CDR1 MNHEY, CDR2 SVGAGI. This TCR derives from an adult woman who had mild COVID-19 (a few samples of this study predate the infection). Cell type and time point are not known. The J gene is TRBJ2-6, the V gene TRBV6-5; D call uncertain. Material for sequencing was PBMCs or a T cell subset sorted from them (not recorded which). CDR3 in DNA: TGTGCCAGCGGTCAAAGCTCTGGGGCCAACGTCCTGACTTTC. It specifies CASGQSSGANVLTF.